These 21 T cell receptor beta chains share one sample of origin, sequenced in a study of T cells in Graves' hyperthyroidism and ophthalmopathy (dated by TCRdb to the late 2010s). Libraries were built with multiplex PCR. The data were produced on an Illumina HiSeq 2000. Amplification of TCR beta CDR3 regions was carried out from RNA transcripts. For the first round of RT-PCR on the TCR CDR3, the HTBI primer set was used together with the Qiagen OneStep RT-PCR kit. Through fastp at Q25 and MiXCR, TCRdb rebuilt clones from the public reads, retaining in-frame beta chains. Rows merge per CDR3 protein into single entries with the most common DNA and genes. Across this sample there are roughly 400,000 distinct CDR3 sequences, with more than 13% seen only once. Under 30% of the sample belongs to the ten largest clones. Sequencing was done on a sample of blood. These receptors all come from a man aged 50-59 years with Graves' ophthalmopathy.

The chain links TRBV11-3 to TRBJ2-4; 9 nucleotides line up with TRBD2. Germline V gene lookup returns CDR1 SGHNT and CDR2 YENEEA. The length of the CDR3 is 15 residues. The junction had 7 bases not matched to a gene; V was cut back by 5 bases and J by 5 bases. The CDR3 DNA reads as TGTGCCAGCAGCGTACTTAGCGGGAGCCAAAACATTCAGTACTTC. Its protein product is CASSVLSGSQNIQYF.

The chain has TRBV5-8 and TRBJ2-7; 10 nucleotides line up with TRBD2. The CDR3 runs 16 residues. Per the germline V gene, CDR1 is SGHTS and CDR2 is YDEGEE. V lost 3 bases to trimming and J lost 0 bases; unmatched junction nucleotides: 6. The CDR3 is CASSWGGLADSYEQYF. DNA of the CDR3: TGTGCCAGCAGCTGGGGTGGACTAGCGGACTCCTACGAGCAGTACTTC.

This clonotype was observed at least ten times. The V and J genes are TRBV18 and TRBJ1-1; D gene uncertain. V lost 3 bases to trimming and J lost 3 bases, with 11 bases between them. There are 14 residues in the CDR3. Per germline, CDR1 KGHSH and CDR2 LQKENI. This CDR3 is CASSPLSTDTEAFF. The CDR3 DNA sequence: TGTGCCAGCTCACCCCTCAGCACGGACACTGAAGCTTTCTTT.

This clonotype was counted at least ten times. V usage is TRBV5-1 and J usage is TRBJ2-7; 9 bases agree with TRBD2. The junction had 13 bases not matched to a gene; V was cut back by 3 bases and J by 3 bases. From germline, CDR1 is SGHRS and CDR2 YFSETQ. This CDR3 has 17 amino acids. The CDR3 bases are TGCGCCAGCAGCTACCAAACTGGGGCTAGCGGGAACTACGAGCAGTACTTC. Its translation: CASSYQTGASGNYEQYF.

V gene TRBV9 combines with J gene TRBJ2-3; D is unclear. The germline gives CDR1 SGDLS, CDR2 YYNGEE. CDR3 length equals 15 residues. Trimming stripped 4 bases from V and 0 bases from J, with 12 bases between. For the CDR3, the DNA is TGTGCCAGCAGCCCCCAACCTTTTAGCACAGATACGCAGTATTTT. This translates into CASSPQPFSTDTQYF.

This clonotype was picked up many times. The CDR3 region is CASSLAAQETQYF. CDR3 in DNA: TGCGCCAGCAGCTTGGCAGCCCAAGAGACCCAGTACTTC. The chain employs TRBV5-1 and TRBJ2-5; D uncertain. The CDR3 contains 13 residues. Deletions cut 0 bases from V and 1 base from J, with 4 bases between. Germline V gene data show CDR1 as SGHRS and CDR2 as YFSETQ. The full variable domain, rest sourced from reference TRBV5-1 and TRBJ2-5, is KAGVTQTPRYLIKTRGQQVTLSCSPISGHRSVSWYQQTPGQGLQFLFEYFSETQRNKGNFPGRFSGRQFSNSRSEMNVSTLELGDSALYLCASSLAAQETQYFGPGTRLLVL.

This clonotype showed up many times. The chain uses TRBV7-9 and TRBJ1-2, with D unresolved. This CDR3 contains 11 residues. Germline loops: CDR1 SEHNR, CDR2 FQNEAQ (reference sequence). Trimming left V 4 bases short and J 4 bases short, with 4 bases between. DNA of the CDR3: TGTGCCAGCAGCTCAGTCTATGGCTACACCTTC. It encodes CASSSVYGYTF.

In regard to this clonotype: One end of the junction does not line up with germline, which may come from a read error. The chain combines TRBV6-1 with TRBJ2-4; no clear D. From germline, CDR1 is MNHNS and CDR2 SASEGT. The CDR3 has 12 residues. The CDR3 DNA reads TGTGCCAGCAGGGAAGCCAAAGGTGAGCAGTACTTC. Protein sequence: CASREAKGEQYF.

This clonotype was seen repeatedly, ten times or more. This CDR3 is CASSGPLAGHTGELFF. CDR3 in DNA: TGTGCCAGCAGCGGCCCTCTAGCGGGTCATACCGGGGAGCTGTTTTTT. The chain employs TRBV7-9 and TRBJ2-2, with TRBD2 identical over 8 bases. The CDR3 totals 16 residues. From germline, CDR1 is SEHNR and CDR2 FQNEAQ (reference sequence). V dropped 5 bases and J dropped 5; count of bases not matched to a gene: 10.

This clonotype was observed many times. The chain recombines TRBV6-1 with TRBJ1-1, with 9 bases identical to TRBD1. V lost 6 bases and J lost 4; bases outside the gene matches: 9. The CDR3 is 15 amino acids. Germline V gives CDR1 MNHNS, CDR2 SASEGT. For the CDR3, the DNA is TGTGCCAGCAGCTTAGACAGGGGGAGGGTCACTGAAGCTTTCTTT. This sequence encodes CASSLDRGRVTEAFF.

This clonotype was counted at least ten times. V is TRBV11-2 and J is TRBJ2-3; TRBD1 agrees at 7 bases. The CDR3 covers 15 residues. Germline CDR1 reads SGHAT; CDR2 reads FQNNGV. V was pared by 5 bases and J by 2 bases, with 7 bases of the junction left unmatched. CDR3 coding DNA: TGTGCCAGCAGCCAGGGGGTAGGGGACACAGATACGCAGTATTTT. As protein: CASSQGVGDTDTQYF.

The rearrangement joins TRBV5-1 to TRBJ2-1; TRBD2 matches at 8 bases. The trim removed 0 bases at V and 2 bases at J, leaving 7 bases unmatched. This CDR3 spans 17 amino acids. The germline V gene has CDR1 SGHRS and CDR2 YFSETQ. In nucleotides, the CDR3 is TGCGCCAGCAGCTTGGCGGGTAGCGGGAAGGCCTACAATGAGCAGTTCTTC. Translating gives CASSLAGSGKAYNEQFF.

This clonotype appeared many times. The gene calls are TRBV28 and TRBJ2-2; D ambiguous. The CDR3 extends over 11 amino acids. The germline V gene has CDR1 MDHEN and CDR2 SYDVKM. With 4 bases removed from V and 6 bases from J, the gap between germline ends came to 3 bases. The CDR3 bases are TGTGCCAGCAGTTCCTCCGGGGAGCTGTTTTTT. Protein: CASSSSGELFF. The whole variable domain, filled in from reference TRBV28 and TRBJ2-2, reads DVKVTQSSRYLVKRTGEKVFLECVQDMDHENMFWYRQDPGLGLRLIYFSYDVKMKEKGDIPEGYSVSREKKERFSLILESASTNQTSMYLCASSSSGELFFGEGSRLTVL.

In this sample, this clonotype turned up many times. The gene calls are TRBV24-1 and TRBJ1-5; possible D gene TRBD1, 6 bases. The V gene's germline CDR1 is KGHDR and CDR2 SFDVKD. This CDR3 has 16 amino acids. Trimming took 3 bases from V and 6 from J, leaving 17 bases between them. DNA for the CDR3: TGTGCCACCAGTGATGGGAGAGGTGGGGGCCGTCAGCCCCAGCATTTT. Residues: CATSDGRGGGRQPQHF.

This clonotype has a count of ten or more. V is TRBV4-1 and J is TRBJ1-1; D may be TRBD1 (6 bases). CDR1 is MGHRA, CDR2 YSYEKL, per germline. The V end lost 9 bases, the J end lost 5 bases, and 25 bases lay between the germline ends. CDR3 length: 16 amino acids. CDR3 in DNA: TGCGCCAGTTCTCCGGGGGGCGCGTTGTCGTGGACTGAAGCTTTCTTT. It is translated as CASSPGGALSWTEAFF.

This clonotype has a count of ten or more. The CDR3 loop is CASSRSGSYEQYF. The CDR3 DNA reads TGTGCCAGCAGTCGGTCCGGTTCCTACGAGCAGTACTTC. The chain combines TRBV28 with TRBJ2-7; no firm D call. Trimming cost V 5 bases and J 1 base, with 9 bases left between them. The CDR3 has 13 amino acids. CDR1 is MDHEN and CDR2 is SYDVKM in the germline V gene. Using reference TRBV28 and TRBJ2-7 for the parts outside the CDR3, the full variable domain is DVKVTQSSRYLVKRTGEKVFLECVQDMDHENMFWYRQDPGLGLRLIYFSYDVKMKEKGDIPEGYSVSREKKERFSLILESASTNQTSMYLCASSRSGSYEQYFGPGTRLTVT.

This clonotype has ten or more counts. CDR3 nucleotides: TGTGCCACCGCTGACGTCTTGGGCACTGAAGCTTTCTTT. Its translation: CATADVLGTEAFF. V gene TRBV24-1 combines with J gene TRBJ1-1; no definite D call. The CDR3 is made up of 13 amino acids. The ends were cut back, 9 bases at V and 4 bases at J, with 14 bases in the middle. The germline CDR1 and CDR2 sequences are KGHDR and SFDVKD.

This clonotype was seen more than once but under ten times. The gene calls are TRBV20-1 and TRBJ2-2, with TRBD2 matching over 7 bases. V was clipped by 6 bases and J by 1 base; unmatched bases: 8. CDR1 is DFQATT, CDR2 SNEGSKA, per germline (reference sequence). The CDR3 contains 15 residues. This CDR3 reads CSAQLAGLNTGELFF. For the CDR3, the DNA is TGCAGTGCGCAATTAGCGGGCTTGAACACCGGGGAGCTGTTTTTT.

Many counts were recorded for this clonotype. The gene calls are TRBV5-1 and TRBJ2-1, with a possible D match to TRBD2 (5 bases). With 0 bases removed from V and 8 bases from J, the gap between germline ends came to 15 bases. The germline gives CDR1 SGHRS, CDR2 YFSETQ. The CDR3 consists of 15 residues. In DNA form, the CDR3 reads TGCGCCAGCAGCTTGGATGGGCGCGGGTTGGATGAGCAGTTCTTC. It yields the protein CASSLDGRGLDEQFF.

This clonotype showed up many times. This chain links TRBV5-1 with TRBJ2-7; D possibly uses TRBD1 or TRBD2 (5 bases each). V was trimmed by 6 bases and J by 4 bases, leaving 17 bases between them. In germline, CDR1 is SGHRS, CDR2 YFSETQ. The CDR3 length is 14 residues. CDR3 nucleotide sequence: TGCGCCAGCAAGGACACGCAGAGGGCTTACGAGCAGTACTTC. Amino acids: CASKDTQRAYEQYF. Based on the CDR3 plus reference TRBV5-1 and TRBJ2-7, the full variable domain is KAGVTQTPRYLIKTRGQQVTLSCSPISGHRSVSWYQQTPGQGLQFLFEYFSETQRNKGNFPGRFSGRQFSNSRSEMNVSTLELGDSALYLCASKDTQRAYEQYFGPGTRLTVT.

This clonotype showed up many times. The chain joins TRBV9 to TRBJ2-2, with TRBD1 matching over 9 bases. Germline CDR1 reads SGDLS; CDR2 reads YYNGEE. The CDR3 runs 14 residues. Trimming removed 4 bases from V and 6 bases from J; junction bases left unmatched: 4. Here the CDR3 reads CASSTGQGSGELFF. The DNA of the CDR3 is TGTGCCAGCAGCACCGGACAGGGGTCCGGGGAGCTGTTTTTT. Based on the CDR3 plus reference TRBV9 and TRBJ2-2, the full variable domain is DSGVTQTPKHLITATGQRVTLRCSPRSGDLSVYWYQQSLDQGLQFLIQYYNGEERAKGNILERFSAQQFPDLHSELNLSSLELGDSALYFCASSTGQGSGELFFGEGSRLTVL.